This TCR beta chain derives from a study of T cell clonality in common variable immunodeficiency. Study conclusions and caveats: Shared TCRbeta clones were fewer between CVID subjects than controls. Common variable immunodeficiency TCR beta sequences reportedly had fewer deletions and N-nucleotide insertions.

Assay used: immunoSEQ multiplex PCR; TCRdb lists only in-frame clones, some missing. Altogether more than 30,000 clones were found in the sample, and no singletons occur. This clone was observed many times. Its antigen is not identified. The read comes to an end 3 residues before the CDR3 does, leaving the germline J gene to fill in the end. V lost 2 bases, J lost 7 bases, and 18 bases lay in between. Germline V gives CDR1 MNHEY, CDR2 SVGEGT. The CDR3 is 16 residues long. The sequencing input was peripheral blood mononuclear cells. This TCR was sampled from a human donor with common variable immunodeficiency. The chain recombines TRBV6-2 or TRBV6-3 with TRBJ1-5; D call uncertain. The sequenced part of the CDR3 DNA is TGTGCCAGCAGTTACCCGCCTGGGTCCCCTAGGCAGCCC. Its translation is CASSYPPGSPRQP. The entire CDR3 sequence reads CASSYPPGSPRQPQHF.